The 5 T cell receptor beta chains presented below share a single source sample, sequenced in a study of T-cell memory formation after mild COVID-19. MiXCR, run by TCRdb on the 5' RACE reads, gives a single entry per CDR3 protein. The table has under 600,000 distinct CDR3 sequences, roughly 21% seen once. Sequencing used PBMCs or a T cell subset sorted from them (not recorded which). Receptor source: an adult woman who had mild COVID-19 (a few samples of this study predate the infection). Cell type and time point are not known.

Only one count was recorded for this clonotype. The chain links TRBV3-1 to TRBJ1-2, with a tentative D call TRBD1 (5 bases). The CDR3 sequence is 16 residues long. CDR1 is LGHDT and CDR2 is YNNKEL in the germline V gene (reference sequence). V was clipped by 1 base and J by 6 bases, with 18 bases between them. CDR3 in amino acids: CASSQGPPGLRNGYTF. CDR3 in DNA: TGTGCCAGCAGCCAAGGTCCCCCGGGACTTCGAAATGGCTACACCTTC.

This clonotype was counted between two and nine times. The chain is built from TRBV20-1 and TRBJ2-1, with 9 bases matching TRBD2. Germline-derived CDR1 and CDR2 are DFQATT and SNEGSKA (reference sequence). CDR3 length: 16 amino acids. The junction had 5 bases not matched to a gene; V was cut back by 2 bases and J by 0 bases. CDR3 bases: TGCAGTGCTAGACTAGCGGGGACTGGCTCCTACAATGAGCAGTTCTTC. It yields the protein CSARLAGTGSYNEQFF.

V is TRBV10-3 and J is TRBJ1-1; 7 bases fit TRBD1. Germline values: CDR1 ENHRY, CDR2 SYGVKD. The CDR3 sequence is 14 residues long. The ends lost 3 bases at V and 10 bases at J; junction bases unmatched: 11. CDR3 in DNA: TGTGCCATCAGTGATGTAGGGACAGCCGGGGGAGCTTTCTTT. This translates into CAISDVGTAGGAFF.

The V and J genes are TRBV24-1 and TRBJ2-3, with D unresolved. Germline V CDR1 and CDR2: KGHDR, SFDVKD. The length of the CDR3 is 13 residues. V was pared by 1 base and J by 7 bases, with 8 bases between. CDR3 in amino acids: CATSDFSWNTQYF. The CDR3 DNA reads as TGTGCCACCAGTGATTTTAGCTGGAATACGCAGTATTTT.

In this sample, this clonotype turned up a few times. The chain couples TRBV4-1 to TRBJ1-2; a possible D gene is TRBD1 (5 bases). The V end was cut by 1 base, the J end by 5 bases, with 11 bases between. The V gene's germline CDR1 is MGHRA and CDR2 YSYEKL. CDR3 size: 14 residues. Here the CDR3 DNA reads TGCGCCAGCAGCCAAGTGATGGGGGGTTATGGCTACACCTTC. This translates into CASSQVMGGYGYTF.